Each of the 25 T cell receptor beta chains below was sequenced from the same sample in a study of shared clonotypes between healthy human individuals. The table came from immunoSEQ multiplex PCR; TCRdb's copy has only in-frame clones and leaves some out. Found here are roughly 2.2 million clones, approximately 95% of them singletons; the top ten hold about 0.37%. Sequenced material: naive CD4+ T cells from PBMCs. Subset described: CD45RA+ positively selected. These receptors were taken from a man between 18 and 35 years old in good health. Some clones in this sample may be carry-over from other donors' samples.

The V call is TRBV7-9, the J call TRBJ2-3; TRBD2 might be the D (5 bases). Germline CDR1 is SEHNR and CDR2 is FQNEAQ (reference sequence). V lost 5 bases and J lost 4, with 13 bases in between. The CDR3 is made up of 14 amino acids. CDR3 DNA sequence: TGTGCCAGCAGCGGCGGGCGAGCCCCAGATACGCAGTATTTT. This codes for CASSGGRAPDTQYF.

The chain links TRBV7-8 to TRBJ2-2; D perhaps matches TRBD1 (6 bases). V lost 4 bases, J lost 5 bases, and 8 bases lay in between. Germline-derived CDR1 and CDR2 are SGHVS and FQNEAQ. The CDR3 is 13 amino acids. The CDR3 DNA sequence: TGTGCCAGCAGCTCAGGGGTTACCGGGGAGCTGTTTTTT. Amino acids: CASSSGVTGELFF.

The chain couples TRBV9 to TRBJ2-2, with TRBD2 matching over 10 bases. Germline values: CDR1 SGDLS, CDR2 YYNGEE. J lost 6 bases, V lost 2 bases, and 4 bases had no gene match. This CDR3 contains 15 residues. As DNA, the CDR3 is TGTGCCAGCAGCGTGAGAGCGGGAGGGCCCGGGGAGCTGTTTTTT. As protein: CASSVRAGGPGELFF.

V usage is TRBV28 and J usage is TRBJ2-5; 14 bases line up with TRBD2. CDR1 and CDR2 (germline): MDHEN, SYDVKM. The trim removed 5 bases at V and 7 bases at J, leaving 6 bases unmatched. This CDR3 has 15 amino acids. The CDR3, as DNA: TGTGCCAGCAGTACCCGGACTAGCGGGGGGACGACCCAGTACTTC. Translating it yields CASSTRTSGGTTQYF. Filled out from reference TRBV28 and TRBJ2-5, the complete variable domain reads DVKVTQSSRYLVKRTGEKVFLECVQDMDHENMFWYRQDPGLGLRLIYFSYDVKMKEKGDIPEGYSVSREKKERFSLILESASTNQTSMYLCASSTRTSGGTTQYFGPGTRLLVL.

The gene calls are TRBV9 and TRBJ2-3, with D hard to call. V lost 1 base and J 1 base, leaving 7 bases between the germline ends. CDR3 length: 14 amino acids. Germline CDR1 reads SGDLS; CDR2 reads YYNGEE. The CDR3 bases are TGTGCCAGCAGCGTACTGCAGGGCACAGATACGCAGTATTTT. Encoded protein: CASSVLQGTDTQYF.

The rearrangement uses TRBV2 and TRBJ2-7; D is uncertain. The CDR3 is 13 amino acids. Trimming cost V 8 bases and J 0 bases, with 11 bases left between them. Germline CDR1 and CDR2: SNHLY and FYNNEI. The CDR3 sequence: CASRLGVSYEQYF. The CDR3 DNA reads as TGTGCCAGCCGCCTAGGAGTCTCCTACGAGCAGTACTTC.

The CDR3 nucleotides are TGTGCCAGCAGCTCCACCCCAAATCCCACAGATACGCAGTATTTT. It is translated as CASSSTPNPTDTQYF. The J gene is TRBJ2-3, the V gene TRBV9; no clear D. Germline loops: CDR1 SGDLS, CDR2 YYNGEE. V was clipped by 4 bases and J by 2 bases, with 14 bases between them. The CDR3 contains 15 residues.

The rearrangement uses TRBV2 and TRBJ2-2; 8 bases are shared with TRBD1. The germline V gene encodes CDR1 SNHLY and CDR2 FYNNEI. CDR3 length: 15 residues. V dropped 5 bases and J dropped 5; count of bases not matched to a gene: 7. CDR3 sequence reads: CASSSDRGKTGELFF. The CDR3 coding sequence is TGTGCCAGCAGTTCAGACAGGGGAAAGACCGGGGAGCTGTTTTTT.

The count of this clone is one. This rearrangement joins TRBV6-1 to TRBJ1-1; D unresolved. Germline V CDR1 and CDR2: MNHNS, SASEGT. The CDR3 covers 15 residues. Between the trimmed V and J ends, which lost 4 bases and 1 base, there was a span of 13 bases. In DNA form, the CDR3 reads TGTGCCAGCAGTGCCGTAATTAACTCGAACACTGAAGCTTTCTTT. It codes for CASSAVINSNTEAFF.

The chain employs TRBV6-6 and TRBJ1-6; no clear D gene. V was shortened by 4 bases and J by 8 bases, with 15 bases between the two germline ends. Germline-derived CDR1 and CDR2 are MNHNY and SVGAGI (reference sequence). CDR3 length: 15 amino acids. CDR3 nucleotides: TGTGCCAGCAGTTCCCTGGGCACGCGCGATTCACCCCTCCACTTT. It translates to CASSSLGTRDSPLHF.

The J gene is TRBJ1-5, the V gene TRBV10-3, with unresolved D. The CDR3 loop spans 12 amino acids. V was shortened by 7 bases and J by 7 bases, with 11 bases between the two germline ends. CDR1 is ENHRY, CDR2 SYGVKD, per germline. CDR3 residues: CAINDPGQPQHF. The DNA of the CDR3 is TGTGCCATCAACGACCCGGGGCAGCCCCAGCATTTT.

This clone was seen once. The chain links TRBV7-8 to TRBJ2-2; D is unclear. CDR3 size: 17 residues. Trimming left V 5 bases short and J 4 bases short, with 20 bases between. From germline, CDR1 is SGHVS and CDR2 FQNEAQ. The CDR3 is CASSPLGFPFGTGELFF. The CDR3 nucleotides are TGTGCCAGCAGCCCATTGGGGTTCCCCTTTGGCACCGGGGAGCTGTTTTTT.

V is TRBV14 and J is TRBJ2-7; D is possibly TRBD1 or TRBD2 (6 bases each). The CDR3 covers 14 residues. Trimming took 1 base from V and 2 from J, leaving 9 bases between them. CDR1 is SGHDN and CDR2 is FVKESK in the germline V gene. In DNA, the CDR3 is TGTGCCAGCAGCCAAGCGGGGGCGACCTACGAGCAGTACTTC. Translated, it gives CASSQAGATYEQYF.

J is TRBJ2-5 and V is TRBV5-1, with TRBD2 matching over 13 bases. The J segment lost 2 bases and the V segment lost 4 bases, leaving 2 bases of the junction unmatched. The CDR3 runs 15 residues. CDR1 and CDR2 (germline): SGHRS, YFSETQ. The CDR3 spells CASSRLAGGQETQYF. CDR3 coding DNA: TGCGCCAGCAGCAGACTAGCGGGAGGACAAGAGACCCAGTACTTC.

The CDR3: CASSFSGVHEQYF. The CDR3, as DNA: TGTGCCAGCAGCTTCTCTGGGGTCCACGAGCAGTACTTC. The chain combines TRBV5-4 with TRBJ2-7, with no clear D. This CDR3 contains 13 residues. In germline, CDR1 is SGHNT, CDR2 YYREEE (reference sequence). With 2 bases removed from V and 5 bases from J, the gap between germline ends came to 11 bases.

This rearrangement joins TRBV7-2 to TRBJ1-4; TRBD1 might be the D (6 bases). Deletions cut 5 bases from V and 4 bases from J, with 11 bases between. The CDR3 is 14 amino acids. CDR1 is SGHTA and CDR2 is FQGNSA in the germline V gene. Here the CDR3 reads CASSADSINEKLFF. CDR3 bases: TGTGCCAGCAGCGCGGACAGCATTAATGAAAAACTGTTTTTT.

This sequence joins TRBV27 and TRBJ2-3; D is possibly TRBD2 (5 bases). This CDR3 contains 14 residues. Per the germline V gene, CDR1 is MNHEY and CDR2 is SMNVEV (reference sequence). Trimming removed 5 bases from V and 2 bases from J, with 11 bases in between. CDR3 in amino acids: CASSRRAHTDTQYF. CDR3 nucleotides: TGTGCCAGCAGTAGGCGGGCCCACACAGATACGCAGTATTTT.

V is TRBV7-6 and J is TRBJ2-7; the match to TRBD2 covers 8 bases. The CDR3 contains 16 residues. The germline V gene has CDR1 SGHVS and CDR2 FNYEAQ. The V and J ends lost 1 base and 1 base, in that order; junction bases with no gene match: 6. The CDR3 region has the DNA TGTGCCAGCAGCTTAGGGACAGCGGGAGTTTCCTACGAGCAGTACTTC. This codes for CASSLGTAGVSYEQYF. The full variable domain, in which reference TRBV7-6 and TRBJ2-7 provide the parts outside the CDR3, is GAGVSQSPRYKVTKRGQDVALRCDPISGHVSLYWYRQALGQGPEFLTYFNYEAQQDKSGLPNDRFSAERPEGSISTLTIQRTEQRDSAMYRCASSLGTAGVSYEQYFGPGTRLTVT.

The V and J genes are TRBV5-1 and TRBJ2-3; 8 bases are shared with TRBD2. CDR1 and CDR2 (germline): SGHRS, YFSETQ. The V segment lost 4 bases and the J segment 0 bases; nucleotides outside the gene matches: 7. The CDR3 spans 16 residues. CDR3 nucleotides: TGCGCCAGCAGCGCCCTCCCTAGCGGGAGCACAGATACGCAGTATTTT. Residues: CASSALPSGSTDTQYF.

A word on this clone: The sample has other DNA sequences that encode this CDR3 too. The rearrangement joins TRBV7-9 to TRBJ2-5, with TRBD2 identical over 7 bases. Germline V gene sequence: CDR1 SEHNR, CDR2 FQNEAQ (reference sequence). This CDR3 spans 18 amino acids. V was pared by 5 bases and J by 0 bases, with 15 bases of the junction left unmatched. The chain's CDR3 is CASSRLGLASGYQETQYF. In nucleotides, the CDR3 is TGTGCCAGCAGCCGCCTGGGCTTGGCTAGCGGATACCAAGAGACCCAGTACTTC.

The V call is TRBV7-9, the J call TRBJ1-3; perhaps TRBD1 as D (6 bases). Germline assignment: CDR1 SEHNR and CDR2 FQNEAQ (reference sequence). The CDR3 extends over 14 amino acids. Trimming left V 4 bases short and J 2 bases short, with 9 bases between. The CDR3 loop reads CASSSTGTGNTIYF. CDR3 DNA: TGTGCCAGCAGCTCGACAGGTACTGGAAACACCATATATTTT.

The rearrangement uses TRBV27 and TRBJ2-2; D gene unclear. The CDR3 runs 14 residues. The V gene's germline CDR1 is MNHEY and CDR2 SMNVEV (reference sequence). V was trimmed by 6 bases and J by 1 base, leaving 9 bases between them. CDR3 in DNA: TGTGCCAGCAGCCCCCCTTTGAACACCGGGGAGCTGTTTTTT. This sequence encodes CASSPPLNTGELFF.

V and J are TRBV5-1 and TRBJ2-7; the D gene is possibly TRBD1 (6 bases). Trimming pared 4 bases from V and 7 bases from J, leaving 15 bases between. CDR3 length equals 13 residues. Germline V gives CDR1 SGHRS, CDR2 YFSETQ. CDR3 amino acids: CASSGSRGQEQYF. The CDR3 nucleotides are TGCGCCAGCAGCGGGTCCAGGGGTCAAGAGCAGTACTTC.

J is TRBJ1-3 and V is TRBV10-3, with 8 bases aligning to TRBD1. V gave up 10 bases and J gave up 4 bases; unmatched junction bases: 6. The CDR3 runs 13 residues. CDR1 is ENHRY and CDR2 is SYGVKD in the germline V gene. The CDR3 loop reads CATRGLEGNTIYF. CDR3 nucleotides: TGTGCCACCAGGGGGCTCGAAGGAAACACCATATATTTT.

A single count supports this clone. This chain uses TRBV7-9 with TRBJ2-7, with a possible D match to TRBD1 (6 bases). V gave up 7 bases and J gave up 6 bases, with 22 bases separating them. The CDR3 is 15 amino acids. Germline values: CDR1 SEHNR, CDR2 FQNEAQ (reference sequence). CDR3 DNA sequence: TGTGCCAGCACCAAGTTCGCAGGGGCGGAATTCGAGCAGTACTTC. Translating gives CASTKFAGAEFEQYF.